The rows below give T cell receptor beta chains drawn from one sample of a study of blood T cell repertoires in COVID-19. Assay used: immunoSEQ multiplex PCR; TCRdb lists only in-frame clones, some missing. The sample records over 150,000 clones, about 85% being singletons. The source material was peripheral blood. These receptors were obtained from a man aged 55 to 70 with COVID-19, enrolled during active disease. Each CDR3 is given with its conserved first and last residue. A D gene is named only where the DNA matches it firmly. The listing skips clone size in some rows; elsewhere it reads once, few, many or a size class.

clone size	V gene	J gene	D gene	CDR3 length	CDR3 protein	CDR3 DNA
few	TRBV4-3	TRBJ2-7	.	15	CASSRHSGSSYEQYF	TGCGCCAGCAGCCGCCACTCGGGGAGCTCCTACGAGCAGTACTTC
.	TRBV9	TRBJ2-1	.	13	CASSPLEGNEQFF	TGTGCCAGCAGCCCCCTAGAGGGAAATGAGCAGTTCTTC
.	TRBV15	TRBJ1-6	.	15	CATSRVTGSNSPLHF	TGTGCCACCAGCAGAGTCACAGGGAGCAATTCACCCCTCCACTTT
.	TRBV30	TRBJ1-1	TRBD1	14	CAWTFRDRNTEAFF	TGTGCCTGGACCTTCCGGGACAGGAACACTGAAGCTTTCTTT
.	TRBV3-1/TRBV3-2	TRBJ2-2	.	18	CASSQDERAGLGPGELFF	TGTGCCAGCAGCCAAGATGAGCGGGCAGGGCTGGGACCCGGGGAGCTGTTTTTT
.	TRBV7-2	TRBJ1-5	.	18	CASSLIYSGPYSNQPQHF	TGTGCCAGCAGCTTAATTTACTCAGGCCCATATAGCAATCAGCCCCAGCATTTT
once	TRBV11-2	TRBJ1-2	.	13	CASSLVYSYGYTF	TGTGCCAGCAGCTTAGTATATTCCTATGGCTACACCTTC
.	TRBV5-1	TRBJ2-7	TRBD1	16	CASSWGQTTNSYEQYF	TGCGCCAGCAGCTGGGGACAGACCACGAACTCCTACGAGCAGTACTTC
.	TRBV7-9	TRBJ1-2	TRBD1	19	CASSLALGGQATSNYGYTF	TGTGCCAGCAGCTTAGCGCTTGGAGGACAGGCGACGTCTAACTATGGCTACACCTTC
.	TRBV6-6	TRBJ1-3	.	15	CASSYAAGNGNTIYF	TGTGCCAGCAGTTACGCGGCAGGGAATGGAAACACCATATATTTT
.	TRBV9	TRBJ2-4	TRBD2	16	CASSVAAGSAKNIQYF	TGTGCCAGCAGCGTAGCAGCGGGATCAGCCAAAAACATTCAGTACTTC
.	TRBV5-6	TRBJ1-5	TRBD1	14	CASSEQGSNQPQHF	TGTGCCAGCAGCGAACAGGGGAGCAATCAGCCCCAGCATTTT
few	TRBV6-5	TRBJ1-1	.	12	CASSWGGGEAFF	TGTGCCAGCAGTTGGGGGGGAGGGGAAGCTTTCTTT
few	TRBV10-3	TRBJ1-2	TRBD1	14	CAISEGQGRWGYTF	TGTGCCATCAGTGAGGGACAGGGGAGGTGGGGCTACACCTTC
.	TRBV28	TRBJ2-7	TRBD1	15	CASTPGGSLYYEQYF	TGTGCCAGCACTCCAGGGGGTTCCCTATACTACGAGCAGTACTTC
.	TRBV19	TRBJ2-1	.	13	CARSKRTYNEQFF	TGTGCCAGGAGTAAGCGGACCTACAATGAGCAGTTCTTC
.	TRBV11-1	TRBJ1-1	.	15	CASSLTITGFGEAFF	TGTGCCAGCAGCCTAACCATTACAGGGTTCGGTGAAGCTTTCTTT
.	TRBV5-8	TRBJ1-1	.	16	CASSLRREGVNTEAFF	TGTGCCAGCAGCTTGCGCAGGGAGGGGGTGAACACTGAAGCTTTCTTT
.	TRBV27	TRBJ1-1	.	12	CASSDRVVTAFF	TGTGCCAGCAGTGACCGGGTCGTTACAGCTTTCTTT
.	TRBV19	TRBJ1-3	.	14	CASSADRSGNTIYF	TGTGCCAGTAGCGCCGACAGGTCTGGAAACACCATATATTTT
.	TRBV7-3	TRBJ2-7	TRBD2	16	CASSLGPSGGNHEQYF	TGTGCCAGCAGCTTAGGGCCTAGCGGGGGAAACCACGAGCAGTACTTC
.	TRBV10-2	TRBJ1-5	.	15	CASSEVGLLNQPQHF	TGCGCCAGCAGTGAGGTGGGACTCCTAAATCAGCCCCAGCATTTT
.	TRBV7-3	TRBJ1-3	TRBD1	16	CASSLGTGHSGNTIYF	TGTGCCAGCAGCCTAGGGACAGGGCACTCTGGAAACACCATATATTTT
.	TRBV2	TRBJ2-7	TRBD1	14	CASGGTGGIFEQYF	TGTGCCAGCGGAGGGACAGGGGGCATCTTCGAGCAGTACTTC
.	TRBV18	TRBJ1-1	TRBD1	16	CASSPQDRSRIPEAFF	TGTGCCAGCTCCCCCCAGGACAGGTCCAGGATCCCTGAAGCTTTCTTT
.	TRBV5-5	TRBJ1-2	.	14	CASSLPQGNYGYTF	TGTGCCAGCAGCTTGCCACAGGGTAACTATGGCTACACCTTC
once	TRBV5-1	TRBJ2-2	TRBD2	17	CASSLGPLAGDTGELFF	TGCGCCAGCAGCTTGGGTCCGCTAGCGGGAGACACCGGGGAGCTGTTTTTT
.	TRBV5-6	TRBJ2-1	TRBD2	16	CASSYGLADTYNEQFF	TGTGCCAGCAGCTACGGACTAGCCGATACCTACAATGAGCAGTTCTTC
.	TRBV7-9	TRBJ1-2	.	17	CASSLGNRTKGFYGYTF	TGTGCCAGCAGCTTAGGTAACAGGACCAAAGGTTTCTATGGCTACACCTTC
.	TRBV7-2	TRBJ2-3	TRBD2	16	CASSQLAGGQQDTQYF	TGTGCCAGCAGCCAACTAGCGGGAGGGCAGCAAGATACGCAGTATTTT
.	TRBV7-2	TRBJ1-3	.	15	CASSLRPPPQDTIYF	TGTGCCAGCAGCTTACGTCCACCACCCCAGGACACCATATATTTT
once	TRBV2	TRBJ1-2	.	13	CASSDTPGYGYTF	TGTGCCAGCAGTGACACTCCGGGCTATGGCTACACCTTC
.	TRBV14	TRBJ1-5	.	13	CASSQGGNQPQHF	TGTGCCAGCAGCCAAGGAGGGAATCAGCCCCAGCATTTT
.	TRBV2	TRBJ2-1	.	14	CAITELSSYNEQFF	TGTGCCATAACGGAGTTGAGCTCCTACAATGAGCAGTTCTTC
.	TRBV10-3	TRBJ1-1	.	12	CATDRGNTEAFF	TGTGCCACCGACAGAGGGAACACTGAAGCTTTCTTT
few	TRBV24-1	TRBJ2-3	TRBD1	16	CATSDLSTGGTDTQYF	TGTGCCACCAGTGATTTAAGCACAGGGGGCACAGATACGCAGTATTTT
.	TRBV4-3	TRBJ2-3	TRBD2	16	CASSQAGTRNTDTQYF	TGCGCCAGCAGCCAAGCCGGGACTAGGAACACAGATACGCAGTATTTT
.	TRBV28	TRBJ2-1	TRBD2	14	CANSGGSSYNEQFF	TGTGCCAATTCCGGGGGGAGCTCCTACAATGAGCAGTTCTTC
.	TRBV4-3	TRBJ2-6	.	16	CASSRGEVAGANVLTF	TGCGCCAGCAGCCGGGGGGAGGTAGCTGGGGCCAACGTCCTGACTTTC
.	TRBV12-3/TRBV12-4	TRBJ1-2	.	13	CASSLGPLYGYTF	TGTGCCAGCAGTTTAGGGCCCCTCTATGGCTACACCTTC
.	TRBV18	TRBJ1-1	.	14	CASSPQGGATKAFF	TGTGCCAGCTCACCACAGGGGGGGGCGACGAAAGCTTTCTTT